Described below is a single T cell receptor beta chain sequence and its context. The ends were cut back, 0 bases at V and 14 bases at J, with 13 bases in the middle. In germline, CDR1 is GTSNPN, CDR2 SVGIG (reference sequence). There are 11 residues in the CDR3. This sample is drawn from a study of blood T cell repertoires in COVID-19. Study-wide context: COVID-19 samples, acute and convalescent, were from the United States, Italy and Spain. The analysed material was cDNA or gDNA that came from T cells, B-cell-depleted T cells, or PBMCs.

Under the authors' procedure: Scientists estimated how many nucleated cells there were by amplifying reference gene primers. Sequenced by immunoSEQ multiplex PCR; TCRdb stores in-frame clones only, minus some. V, J and clone size reflect that table, while D and trimming were determined from the DNA. In the table there are tens of thousands of clones, approximately 80% of which are singletons. The chain recombines TRBV30 with TRBJ1-2; D may be TRBD1 (5 bases). Sequenced: peripheral blood. The sequence came from a man over 45 with acute or convalescent COVID-19. The CDR3 is CAWSVSQGWTF. In DNA form, the CDR3 reads TGTGCCTGGAGTGTATCCCAGGGATGGACCTTC.